The T cell receptor beta chain under discussion was sequenced for a study of beta chain features in type 1 diabetes. The whole isolated RNA underwent reverse transcription, so sequencing captured expressed TCRB transcripts. Measured with immunoSEQ multiplex PCR; TCRdb has only the in-frame clones, and not every one. The sample contains roughly 240,000 clones, 68% of which appear only once. The CDR3 covers 14 residues. The germline CDR1 and CDR2 sequences are GTSNPN and SVGIG (reference sequence). V was trimmed by 3 bases and J by 2 bases, leaving 11 bases between them. Cells sorted by CD45RO/CCR7/CD25/CD127/CD95/CD27 comprised CD4+ naive, central memory, regulatory and stem cell-like memory cells. Study-level points and caveats: TCRB CDR3s from Type 1 diabetes patients were moderately but significantly shorter in all four CD4+ subsets.

This clone has just a few counts. No antigen is known for it. This receptor was identified in a man between 25 and 39 years old in good health. Sequencing was performed on naive CD4+ T cells from blood. This chain links TRBV30 with TRBJ2-1; D is unresolved. This CDR3 reads CAWRAELTYNEQFF. The DNA for the CDR3 is TGTGCCTGGAGGGCCGAGCTGACCTACAATGAGCAGTTCTTC. The variable domain in full, with the rest retrieved from reference TRBV30 and TRBJ2-1, is SQTIHQWPATLVQPVGSPLSLECTVEGTSNPNLYWYRQAAGRGLQLLFYSVGIGQISSEVPQNLSASRPQDRQFILSSKKLLLSDSGFYLCAWRAELTYNEQFFGPGTRLTVL.